This is a list of T cell receptor beta chains from one sample in a study of blood T cells in healthy people across ages. TCRdb re-derived calls from the 5' RACE reads in MiXCR, one entry per CDR3 protein. The table includes approximately 780,000 distinct CDR3 sequences, about a quarter detected once. These data also formed part of another study, on T cells of mothers and their children.

The sequenced sample consisted of blood. These receptors were collected from a boy younger than 18 in good health. CDR3s include the opening cysteine and the closing phenylalanine or tryptophan. A D gene is named only where the DNA matches it firmly. Only some rows state a clone size, as once, few, many or a class for expanded clones.

D,J,V,size,DNA,CDR3
.,TRBJ2-5,TRBV13,.,TGTGCCAGCAGCCGACGCGGGGCACAAGAGACCCAGTACTTC,CASSRRGAQETQYF
.,TRBJ1-2,TRBV3-1,few,TGTGCCAGCAGCCAAGAAGGGAAGGGCTATGGCTACACCTTC,CASSQEGKGYGYTF
.,TRBJ1-5,TRBV6-2/TRBV6-3,.,TGTGCCAGCACTAGGGGGAACAATCAGCCCCAGCATTTT,CASTRGNNQPQHF
.,TRBJ2-1,TRBV9,few,TGTGCCAGCAGCGTAGACCCTAGTTGGAATGAGCAGTTCTTC,CASSVDPSWNEQFF
.,TRBJ2-4,TRBV7-9,few,TGTGCCAGCACCCATGGGACCAGCACCCTCGCAGGAAACATTCAGTACTTC,CASTHGTSTLAGNIQYF
.,TRBJ2-7,TRBV12-3/TRBV12-4,.,TGTGCCAGCAGCTCGCGGGGGCGAGACGAGCAGTACTTC,CASSSRGRDEQYF
.,TRBJ2-5,TRBV5-1,.,TGCGCCAGCAGCCAAAGTAGTGGCCAAGAGACCCAGTACTTC,CASSQSSGQETQYF
TRBD1,TRBJ1-4,TRBV12-3/TRBV12-4,.,TGTGCCAGCAGTTTGGACAGGGGCGAAAAACCGTTTTTT,CASSLDRGEKPFF
TRBD1,TRBJ2-3,TRBV29-1,.,TGCAGCGTTCGACAGGGTGGGATCACAGATACGCAGTATTTT,CSVRQGGITDTQYF
TRBD1,TRBJ1-2,TRBV7-6,few,TGTGCCAGCGGACAGGGGACCGATAACTATGGCTACACCTTC,CASGQGTDNYGYTF
TRBD1,TRBJ1-2,TRBV12-3/TRBV12-4,few,TGTGCCAGCAGTCTCGGACAGGGGACCCCTCTAGGTGGCTACACCTTC,CASSLGQGTPLGGYTF
.,TRBJ2-7,TRBV29-1,.,TGCAGCGTTACCGGGGGAGCCTCCTACGAGCAGTACTTC,CSVTGGASYEQYF
TRBD2,TRBJ2-5,TRBV24-1,few,TGTGCCACCAGTGATCTGACTAGCGGGGACCCAGAGACCCAGTACTTC,CATSDLTSGDPETQYF
TRBD1,TRBJ1-1,TRBV5-5,.,TGTGCCAGCAGCTCAATGGGACAGGGAAAAACTGAAGCTTTCTTT,CASSSMGQGKTEAFF
.,TRBJ1-2,TRBV19,many,TGTGCCACCCGGAGGGGAGGGGATGGCTACACCTTC,CATRRGGDGYTF
.,TRBJ1-1,TRBV12-5,.,TGTGCTAGTGGTTTAGGCCTTCAGGGTACTGAAGCTTTCTTT,CASGLGLQGTEAFF
TRBD2,TRBJ2-7,TRBV7-9,few,TGTGCCAGCAGCACAAGGACTAGCGGGGCGGGCGAGCAGTACTTC,CASSTRTSGAGEQYF
.,TRBJ2-5,TRBV4-1,.,TGCGCCAGCAGCCAAGGTGTGGCGGGGACCTGGGTTGGAGAGACCCAGTACTTC,CASSQGVAGTWVGETQYF
.,TRBJ1-1,TRBV3-1,.,TGTGCCAGCAGCGAGCGACAGAAAGAGGAAGCTTTCTTT,CASSERQKEEAFF
.,TRBJ2-4,TRBV2,.,TGTGCCAGCAGTGAAGATCCAGTTCGGGGGACTCAGTACTTC,CASSEDPVRGTQYF
TRBD2,TRBJ2-5,TRBV12-5,.,TGTGCTAGTGGTCCCGGGACTAGCCAGCTTACCCAGTACTTC,CASGPGTSQLTQYF
.,TRBJ2-7,TRBV3-1,.,TGTGCCAGCAGCCAAGATGCGAAAGGGAGCTCCTACGAGCAGTACTTC,CASSQDAKGSSYEQYF
.,TRBJ1-2,TRBV5-1,.,TGCGCCAGCAGCTTGGTAGGGGCCCCTTATCCGGCTGGCTACACCTTC,CASSLVGAPYPAGYTF
TRBD1,TRBJ2-7,TRBV27,few,TGTGCCAGCAGTTTATTCGGACAGGGGGTCGACGAGCAGTACTTC,CASSLFGQGVDEQYF
.,TRBJ1-5,TRBV19,.,TGTGCCAGTCAAGAGCGAAATCAGCCCCAGCATTTT,CASQERNQPQHF
.,TRBJ2-6,TRBV11-2,.,TGTGCCAGCAGCCAACTGGGGGCCAAGGGAAAAACTGGGGCCAACGTCCTGACTTTC,CASSQLGAKGKTGANVLTF
.,TRBJ2-5,TRBV25-1,many,TGTGCCAGCACTTCAGCGGGAGAGACCCAGTACTTC,CASTSAGETQYF
.,TRBJ1-1,TRBV7-9,.,TGTGCCAGCAGCTTAGCGCCCCAGTCCATGAACACTGAAGCTTTCTTT,CASSLAPQSMNTEAFF
TRBD2,TRBJ2-5,TRBV12-3/TRBV12-4,.,TGTGCCAGCACCCGGGGACTAGCTGAATTCGAGACCCAGTACTTC,CASTRGLAEFETQYF
TRBD2,TRBJ2-5,TRBV18,.,TGTGCCAGCTCACCACCGGCTAGCGGGGGGGTTGGCCACCAAGAGACCCAGTACTTC,CASSPPASGGVGHQETQYF
.,TRBJ1-4,TRBV4-1,.,TGCGCCAGCAGCCAACAGCCATCAGATAATGAAAAACTGTTTTTT,CASSQQPSDNEKLFF
TRBD2,TRBJ2-1,TRBV20-1,.,TGCAGTGCTAGAGATAAACTAGCGGGGAAAAGCTCCTACAATGAGCAGTTCTTC,CSARDKLAGKSSYNEQFF
TRBD1,TRBJ1-1,TRBV20-1,.,TGCAGTGCCACCGGACAGGTGAACACTGAAGCTTTCTTT,CSATGQVNTEAFF
TRBD2,TRBJ2-7,TRBV6-5,.,TGTGCCAGCAGTTACTTCCCCGGGGGGGGCTACGAGCAGTACTTC,CASSYFPGGGYEQYF
.,TRBJ2-1,TRBV11-2,few,TGTGCCAGCAGCACTAGAGGGGTTACCTACAATGAGCAGTTCTTC,CASSTRGVTYNEQFF
TRBD1,TRBJ2-6,TRBV4-2,few,TGTGCCAGCAGCCAAGGGGGACAGGGGGCATCTGGGGCCAACGTCCTGACTTTC,CASSQGGQGASGANVLTF
.,TRBJ2-3,TRBV24-1,few,TGTGCCACCAGTGCCCCCTCAGGCTCCGGGGCAGGGGATACGCAGTATTTT,CATSAPSGSGAGDTQYF
.,TRBJ2-1,TRBV5-1,.,TGCGCCAGCAGCTGGATGAAGTTCAGGGATGAGCAGTTCTTC,CASSWMKFRDEQFF
TRBD1,TRBJ2-5,TRBV5-1,.,TGCGCCAGCAGTTACCGGACAGGCCCCCTAGGAGAGACCCAGTACTTC,CASSYRTGPLGETQYF
TRBD1,TRBJ1-4,TRBV4-1,.,TGCGCCAGCAGCCCCGGGACAGGGGGCAGGAGGACTAATGAAAAACTGTTTTTT,CASSPGTGGRRTNEKLFF
TRBD2,TRBJ2-3,TRBV7-2,.,TGTGCCAGCAGCTTAGATCTAGCGGGGGGCACAGATACGCAGTATTTT,CASSLDLAGGTDTQYF
.,TRBJ2-1,TRBV6-1,.,TGTGCCAGCAGTGGCTCCGTAGACACGCCAAATGAGCAGTTCTTC,CASSGSVDTPNEQFF
.,TRBJ1-1,TRBV27,few,TGTGCCAGCAGTGCACACTCAGGGTATACTGAAGCTTTCTTT,CASSAHSGYTEAFF
TRBD1,TRBJ2-1,TRBV5-1,.,TGCGCCAGCGGCTACCTAGGGGGCGGAGGGTTCTTC,CASGYLGGGGFF
TRBD2,TRBJ2-5,TRBV3-1,.,TGTGCCAGCAGCCTCGGAGGGGGACTAGCGGGATACCAAGAGACCCAGTACTTC,CASSLGGGLAGYQETQYF
.,TRBJ2-5,TRBV24-1,few,TGTGCCACCAGGGATAACCAAGAGACCCAGTACTTC,CATRDNQETQYF
.,TRBJ1-3,TRBV12-3/TRBV12-4,.,TGTGCGGCAGGTTTAGGAAACACCATATATTTT,CAAGLGNTIYF
TRBD1,TRBJ1-4,TRBV5-1,.,TGCGCCAGCAGCTTGGTTGTACAGGGGACTTCTGAAAAACTGTTTTTT,CASSLVVQGTSEKLFF
.,TRBJ1-4,TRBV2,few,TGTGCCAGCAGTGAAGAGTCCGGAGATAATGAAAAACTGTTTTTT,CASSEESGDNEKLFF
.,TRBJ2-2,TRBV5-1,.,TGCGCCAGCAGCCATTCAGATTCCGGGGAGCTGTTTTTT,CASSHSDSGELFF
.,TRBJ2-7,TRBV20-1,.,TGCAGTGTGCAGGACCATCCTTACGAGCAGTACTTC,CSVQDHPYEQYF
.,TRBJ1-1,TRBV4-1,few,TGCGCCAGCAGACATAACACCGGCGCGAACACTGAAGCTTTCTTT,CASRHNTGANTEAFF
TRBD1,TRBJ2-7,TRBV20-1,few,TGCAGTGCCGGCATCGGACAGGGGGCAGGGTCCTTCCGGGAGCAGTACTTC,CSAGIGQGAGSFREQYF
.,TRBJ1-1,TRBV2,.,TGTGCCAGCAGGGGGACATCCAAAGGTCCGAACACTGAAGCTTTCTTT,CASRGTSKGPNTEAFF